This TCR beta chain was retrieved from a study of cytomegalovirus exposure and HLA in healthy donors. Researchers ran the PCR with 60 Vbeta and 13 Jbeta primers. Here immunoSEQ multiplex PCR was the method, and the copy in TCRdb shows in-frame clones only, minus some. The sample lists more than 150,000 clones; around four fifths were seen once. This CDR3 spans 15 amino acids. After removal of 6 bases from V and 5 bases from J, the junction contained 9 bases not matched to a gene. Germline CDR1 reads SEHNR; CDR2 reads FQNEAQ (reference sequence). Sequencing used PBMCs. This rearrangement joins TRBV7-9 to TRBJ2-5; TRBD1 agrees at 10 bases. This receptor was identified in a woman aged 18-30 years in good health and CMV-seronegative. CDR3 amino acids: CASRDPGQGQETQYF. The CDR3 DNA sequence: TGTGCCAGCAGAGATCCGGGACAGGGGCAGGAGACCCAGTACTTC.